This TCR beta chain was sequenced during a study of regulatory T cells in long-lasting Graves disease. This clonotype was seen ten or more times. Its antigen is not identified. The sample's time point: newly diagnosed GD, antithyroid drugs for less than 3 months. PBMC-derived RNA was used for the TCR library. Findings and caveats of the study: Persistent patients shared 2,741 public clonotypes among themselves. Newly diagnosed patients shared fewer, at about 890.

TCR beta libraries were built with iRepertoire HTBI primers and Arm-PCR of CDR3 regions. Using its own MiXCR run on the multiplex PCR reads, TCRdb lists one record per CDR3 protein. The sample consists of some 400,000 distinct CDR3 sequences, under 15% of them appearing once. This sample was shared with a second study, whose subject was T cells in Graves' hyperthyroidism and ophthalmopathy.

The input for sequencing was peripheral blood mononuclear cells (PBMCs), taken at new diagnosis, from a patient treated with antithyroid drugs. The TCR originated in a woman under 40 with Graves disease.

CDR3: CSAQQERGGPRSYNEQFF. DNA for the CDR3: TGCAGTGCCCAACAGGAGCGGGGGGGCCCAAGGTCCTACAATGAGCAGTTCTTC. The V gene is TRBV20-1, the J gene TRBJ2-1; 10 bases match TRBD2. The CDR3 totals 18 residues. J was trimmed by 1 base and V by 6 bases; bases with no gene match: 15. Germline values: CDR1 DFQATT, CDR2 SNEGSKA (reference sequence).